This TCR beta chain was found in a study of TET2 disruption in CD19-targeted CAR T cells (dated by TCRdb to the late 2010s). Some background on the complete study: Sample numbers were set by the original clinical trial design and sample availability, with no additional inclusion criteria.

Deep sequencing of the TCR beta chain was done using the immunoSEQ assay. In the paper's pipeline: Clonotype frequencies were computed using only productive TCR beta rearrangements. This immuneACCESS table, as held by TCRdb, lists in-frame sequences with V and J called but not all clones. Of the missing ones, under half trace to an unresolved V gene in checked studies; the others have no known cause. For V, J and clone size, that table is used; D and trimming come from the DNA. The sample table includes 25,000 or so clones. About 2% of the sample belongs to the ten largest clones. Concerning this clone itself: Its antigen remains unidentified. The CDR3 is cut off 3 residues early in the read; its end comes from the germline J gene.

Via the germline V gene, CDR1 is MNHEY and CDR2 SVGEGT. Taken from cysteine to phenylalanine, the CDR3 has 15 residues. The DNA shown is the part of the CDR3 that was read: 36 bases, in frame from base 1. Trimming removed 5 bases from V and 6 bases from J; the gene matches leave 8 bases unexplained. What the work shows at the level of the full study, not this receptor alone: The conclusions about the patient's CAR T cells were based on extensive analysis of only one subject.

The sample's treatment or condition label, decoded: autologous CTL019 cells: CD19 CAR with 4-1BB and CD3 zeta domains. TCR zeta and 4-1BB costimulatory signaling domains were built into the CD19 CAR. T cells for CTL019 manufacturing were collected from peripheral blood by leukapheresis. The DNeasy Blood and Tissue Kit was used to extract genomic DNA from pre-infusion T cells, peripheral blood, or sorted post-infusion T cells. The TCR originated in a man between 65 and 85 years old with chronic lymphocytic leukemia. The chain was built from TRBV6-2 or TRBV6-3 and TRBJ2-2; 8 nucleotides in the junction match TRBD1. This specimen was CD8- CAR+ T cells sorted from cultured blood T cells, taken for CD19 CAR T cell therapy. The cell subset or site label here, explained by the study, means: CD8-negative CAR-positive T cells from the infusion product. CDR3 DNA, as far as it was read: TGTGCCAGCAGTCCCTGGACAGGGTTTTCCGGGGAG. Its product reads: CASSPWTGFSGE. The entire CDR3 protein is CASSPWTGFSGELFF.